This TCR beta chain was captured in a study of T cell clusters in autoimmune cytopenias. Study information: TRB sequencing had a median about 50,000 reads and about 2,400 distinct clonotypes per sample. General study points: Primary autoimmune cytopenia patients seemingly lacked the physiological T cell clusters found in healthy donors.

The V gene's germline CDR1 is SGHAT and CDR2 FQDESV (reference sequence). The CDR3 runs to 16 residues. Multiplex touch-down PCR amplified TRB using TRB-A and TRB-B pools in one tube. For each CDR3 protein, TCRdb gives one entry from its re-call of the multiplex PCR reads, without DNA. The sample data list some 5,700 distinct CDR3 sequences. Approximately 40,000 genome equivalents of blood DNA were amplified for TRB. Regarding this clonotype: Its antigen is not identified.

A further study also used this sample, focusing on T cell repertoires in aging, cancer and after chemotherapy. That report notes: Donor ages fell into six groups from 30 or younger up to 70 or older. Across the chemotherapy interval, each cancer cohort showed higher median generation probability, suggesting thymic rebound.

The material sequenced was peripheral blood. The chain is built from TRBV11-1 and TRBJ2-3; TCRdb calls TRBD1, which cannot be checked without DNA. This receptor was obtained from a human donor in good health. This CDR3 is CASSSTSAGPTDTQYF. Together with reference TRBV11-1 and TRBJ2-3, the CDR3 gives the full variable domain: EAEVAQSPRYKITEKSQAVAFWCDPISGHATLYWYRQILGQGPELLVQFQDESVVDDSQLPKDRFSAERLKGVDSTLKIQPAELGDSAMYLCASSSTSAGPTDTQYFGPGTRLTVL.